This T cell receptor beta chain came from a study of T cell responses to AZD1222 COVID-19 vaccine. Details on this clone: Other DNA sequences in the same sample also yield this CDR3.

Trimming removed 2 bases from V and 2 bases from J, with 7 bases in between. Germline-derived CDR1 and CDR2 are GTSNPN and SVGIG (reference sequence). There are 13 residues in the CDR3. Repertoires were generated with immunoSEQ multiplex PCR, while TCRdb's copy carries only in-frame clones and drops some. This sample has 180,000 or so clones, with around 88% found just once. The rearrangement links TRBV30 to TRBJ1-5; weak D call: TRBD1 (5 bases). The receptor was derived from an adult in good health. This sample comprised peripheral blood, obtained on day 0 of AZD1222 vaccination. The CDR3 spells CAWSPQGNQPQHF. DNA of the CDR3: TGTGCCTGGAGTCCACAGGGCAATCAGCCCCAGCATTTT.